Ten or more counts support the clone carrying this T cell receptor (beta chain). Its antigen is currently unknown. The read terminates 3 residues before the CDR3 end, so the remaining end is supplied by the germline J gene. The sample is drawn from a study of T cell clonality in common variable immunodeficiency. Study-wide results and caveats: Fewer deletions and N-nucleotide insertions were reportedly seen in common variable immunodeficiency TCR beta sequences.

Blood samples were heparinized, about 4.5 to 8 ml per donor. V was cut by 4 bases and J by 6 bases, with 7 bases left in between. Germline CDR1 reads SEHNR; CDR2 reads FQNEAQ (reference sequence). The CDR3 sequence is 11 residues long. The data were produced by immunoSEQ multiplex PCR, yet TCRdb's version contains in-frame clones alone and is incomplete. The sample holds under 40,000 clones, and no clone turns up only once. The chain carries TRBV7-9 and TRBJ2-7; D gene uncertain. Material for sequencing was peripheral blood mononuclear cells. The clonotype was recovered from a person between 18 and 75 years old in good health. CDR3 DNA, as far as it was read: TGTGCCAGCAGCTCTGAAGGCGAG. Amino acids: CASSSEGE. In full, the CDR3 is CASSSEGEQYF.